This TCR delta chain was identified during a study of γδ T cells in repeated Plasmodium falciparum infection. Study-wide background: Donors were malaria-exposed Malian children or age- and gender-matched Australian children.

Study-level points and caveats: Many TCRgamma sequences overlapped between individuals in stable Vgamma9/Vdelta2+ repertoires. Donors in Mali lived in a small rural village, largely one ethnic group.

Flow sorting of PBMC yielded separate Vgamma9/Vdelta2+ and Vdelta2-negative gammadelta T cell populations for bulk repertoire analysis. Sequencing covered both gamma and delta TCR chains per sample. TCRdb processed the multiplex PCR reads again with the CATT caller. Of about 51,000 delta-chain clones in the sample, 1.5% to 2% are singletons; the top ten hold approximately 25%. Germline CDR1 is TVYSNPD and CDR2 is GDNSRS (reference sequence). The CDR3 is 21 residues long. The sample holds a few counts of this clone. No antigen is known for it. TCRdb lists the protein of a much larger clone for this DNA, which differs at residue 8, so this is likely a read error; the protein given here is translated from the DNA itself.

The clonotype comes from a pool of human donors (malaria-infected and uninfected, not separated). The sample taken for sequencing was gamma-delta T cells from blood. The V and J genes are TRDV3 and TRDJ1, with D perhaps matching TRDD2 (6 bases). Because TCRdb records no J gene, it was assigned here through a match of the DNA to germline. CDR3 sequence reads: CATLKTVVLPGWCPYTDKLIF. Written as DNA, the CDR3 is TGTGCTACGCTCAAAACCGTTGTCCTACCGGGCTGGTGCCCATACACCGATAAACTCATCTTT.